This T cell receptor (beta chain) is drawn from a study of blood T cell repertoires in COVID-19. About the research overall: The origin of the acute and convalescent COVID-19 samples was the United States, Italy and Spain. The cDNA or gDNA used as material had been derived from T cells, B-cell-depleted T cells, or PBMCs.

Per the original data handling: Estimation of nucleated cell counts was performed using reference gene primer amplification. Libraries were prepared by immunoSEQ multiplex PCR; TCRdb keeps only in-frame clonotypes and omits some of them. V and J calls and clone size are those listed in that table; D and trimming were worked out from the DNA. The sample yields about 410,000 clones, approximately 90% seen once. From germline, CDR1 is SGHNT and CDR2 YYREEE (reference sequence). This CDR3 spans 16 amino acids. The J segment lost 1 base and the V segment lost 6 bases, leaving 11 bases of the junction unmatched.

Input material: peripheral blood. The V gene is TRBV5-4, the J gene TRBJ2-5; 8 bases line up with TRBD2. The receptor was derived from a woman aged 25 to 39 with active or convalescent COVID-19. CDR3 sequence reads: CASTLGASGFQETQYF. CDR3 coding DNA: TGTGCCAGCACCCTTGGGGCTAGCGGGTTCCAAGAGACCCAGTACTTC.